This TCR beta chain was found in a study of spatial heterogeneity in lung cancer. This CDR3 comprises 14 residues. Germline CDR1 and CDR2: DFQATT and SNEGSKA (reference sequence). Trimming shortened V by 1 base and J by 2 bases, and 12 bases separated the two germline ends. Regarding this clonotype: Antigen specificity is unknown.

Sample time point: sample taken at primary tumor resection. General observations from the study: In tumors, expanded intratumoral alpha and beta TCR counts tracked mutation counts.

One entry per CDR3 protein, called by TCRdb with MiXCR from the 5' RACE reads. Among about 20,000 distinct CDR3 sequences listed, around 15% were seen once. This specimen consisted of lung tumor tissue, obtained at surgery. The V call is TRBV20-1, the J call TRBJ2-7; TRBD2 might be the D (6 bases). The clonotype originates from a female donor with early-stage non-small cell lung cancer. CDR3 protein: CSARVGAGTYEQYF. CDR3 nucleotide sequence: TGCAGTGCTAGAGTAGGGGCGGGGACCTACGAGCAGTACTTC.